The present TCR beta chain was sequenced within a study of CD8 T cells in ankylosing spondylitis (dated by TCRdb to about 2017). Regarding the research as a whole: T cell receptor beta repertoires were profiled in healthy donors and ankylosing spondylitis patients so that disease-linked TCR variants could be found. The whole study cohort included about a hundred healthy donors and around 25 ankylosing spondylitis patients. Peripheral blood was sampled, and synovial fluid was also collected from ankylosing spondylitis patients.

This clonotype came up many times. Its antigen target is currently unknown. Base-call qualities are not available, and no considerably larger clone is one nucleotide away. Sequencing was carried out with an Illumina HiSeq 2500. Quantitative 5'-RACE with molecular barcodes was used to prepare TCR beta libraries. In the original analysis: Disease-linked TCR variants were identified with a new computational method built on a probabilistic model of VDJ rearrangement. TCRdb reprocessed the public reads (quality trimming at Q25 with fastp, clone calling with MiXCR) and kept in-frame beta chains. CDR3 protein duplicates are merged, each entry listing the most common genes and DNA. TCRdb's processing, not the authors' own work, is the source of the V and J calls. The sample table records more than 250,000 distinct CDR3 sequences; roughly 8% of these occur just once. The ten biggest clones cover approximately 14% of the sample.

Results and caveats for the whole study, not just this receptor: According to the report, matched synovial fluid samples from ankylosing spondylitis patients were significantly enriched for the disease-linked clones. A TCR beta motif made up of under ten highly homologous amino acid variants appeared to be characteristic of blood from ankylosing spondylitis patients. In peripheral blood, the disease-linked clones were found at relatively low frequencies and had a CD8+ phenotype. Some motif variants were previously reported in synovial fluid and blood of reactive arthritis patients, suggesting common disease-initiation mechanisms.

In the germline V gene, CDR1 corresponds to SQVTM and CDR2 to ANQGSEA. Including the terminal cysteine and phenylalanine, the CDR3 comprises 13 residues. Only the CDR3 part of the read is kept: 39 bases, read in frame from the first base. Relative to germline, V is 4 bases shorter and J is 5 bases shorter, with 14 bases between their ends. The V gene is TRBV29-1 and the J gene is TRBJ2-5, with the identity of the D gene unclear. This TCR came from a male donor with ankylosing spondylitis. The sequenced sample consisted of blood, either unsorted or a sorted T cell fraction (not recorded which). The CDR3 reads CSVGADVRETQYF. The DNA is TGCAGCGTTGGGGCAGACGTCAGGGAGACCCAGTACTTC.